Detailed here is one T cell receptor (beta chain). TCR beta VDJ and CDR3 were profiled, and genomic DNA was the template. TCRdb fed the reads into MiXCR, producing one record per CDR3 protein. This repertoire shows 95,000 to 150,000 distinct CDR3 sequences, about 50% found once; its top ten account for 25% to 35%. The sample originates from a study of CD8+CD57+ T cells in acquired aplastic anemia. The CDR3 runs to 16 residues. With V trimmed by 1 base and J by 5 bases, 5 bases remained unmatched. The germline V gene encodes CDR1 KGHDR and CDR2 SFDVKD. For sequencing, patients were chosen who had shown expansion of CD8+CD57+ cells by flow cytometry.

Sequenced input: sorted CD4+, CD8+, or CD8+CD57+ T cells (not recorded which) from PBMCs. The TCR sequence derives from a human donor with aplastic anemia. The chain couples TRBV24-1 to TRBJ2-1, with 9 bases matching TRBD1. Here the CDR3 reads CATSDFGTGKDNEQFF. Here the CDR3 DNA reads TGTGCCACCAGTGATTTTGGGACAGGGAAGGACAATGAGCAGTTCTTC.